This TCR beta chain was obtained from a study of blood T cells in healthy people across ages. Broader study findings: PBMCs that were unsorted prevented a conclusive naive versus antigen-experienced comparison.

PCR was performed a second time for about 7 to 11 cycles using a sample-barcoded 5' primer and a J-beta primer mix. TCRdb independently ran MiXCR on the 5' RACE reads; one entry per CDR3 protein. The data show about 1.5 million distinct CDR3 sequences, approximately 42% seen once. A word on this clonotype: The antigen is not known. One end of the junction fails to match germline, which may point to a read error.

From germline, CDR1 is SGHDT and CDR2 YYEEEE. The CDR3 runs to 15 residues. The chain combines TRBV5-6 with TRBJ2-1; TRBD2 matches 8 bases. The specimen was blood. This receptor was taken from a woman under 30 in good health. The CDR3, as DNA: TGTGTCAGCAGCCGTCAGCGGGGGACCTACAATGAGCAGTTCTTC. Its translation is CVSSRQRGTYNEQFF.